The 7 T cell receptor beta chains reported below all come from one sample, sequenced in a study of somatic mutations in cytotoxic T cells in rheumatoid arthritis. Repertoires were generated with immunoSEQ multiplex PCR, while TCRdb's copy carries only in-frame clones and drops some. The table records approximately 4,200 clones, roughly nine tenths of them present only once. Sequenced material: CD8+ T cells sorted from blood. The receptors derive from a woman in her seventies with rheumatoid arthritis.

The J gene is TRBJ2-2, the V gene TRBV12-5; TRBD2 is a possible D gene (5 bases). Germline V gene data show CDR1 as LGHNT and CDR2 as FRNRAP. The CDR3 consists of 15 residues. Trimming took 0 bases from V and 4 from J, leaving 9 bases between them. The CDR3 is CASGLVLRGTGELFF. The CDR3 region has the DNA TGTGCTAGTGGTTTGGTACTACGGGGCACCGGGGAGCTGTTTTTT.

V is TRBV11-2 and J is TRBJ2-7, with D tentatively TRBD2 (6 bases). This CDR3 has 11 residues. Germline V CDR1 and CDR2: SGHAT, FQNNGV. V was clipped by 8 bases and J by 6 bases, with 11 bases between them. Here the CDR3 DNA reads TGTGCCAGCTATGGGGAGGCCGAGCAGTACTTC. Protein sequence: CASYGEAEQYF.

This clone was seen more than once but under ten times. CDR3 bases: TGTGCCAGCAGCCCAATTATGGGGCAGCCGAACACCGGGGAGCTGTTTTTT. Its protein is CASSPIMGQPNTGELFF. V gene TRBV7-3 combines with J gene TRBJ2-2, with a possible D match to TRBD1 (5 bases). The CDR3 is 17 amino acids. Germline lookup yields CDR1 SGHTA and CDR2 FQGTGA. V shed 5 bases and J shed 0 bases, with 16 bases lying between them.

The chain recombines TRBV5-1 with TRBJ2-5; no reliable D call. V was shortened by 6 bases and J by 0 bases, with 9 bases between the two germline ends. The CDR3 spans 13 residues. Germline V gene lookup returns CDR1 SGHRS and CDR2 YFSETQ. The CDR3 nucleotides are TGCGCCAGCACCCGGGTGTACCAAGAGACCCAGTACTTC. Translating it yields CASTRVYQETQYF. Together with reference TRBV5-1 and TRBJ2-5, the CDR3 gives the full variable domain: KAGVTQTPRYLIKTRGQQVTLSCSPISGHRSVSWYQQTPGQGLQFLFEYFSETQRNKGNFPGRFSGRQFSNSRSEMNVSTLELGDSALYLCASTRVYQETQYFGPGTRLLVL.

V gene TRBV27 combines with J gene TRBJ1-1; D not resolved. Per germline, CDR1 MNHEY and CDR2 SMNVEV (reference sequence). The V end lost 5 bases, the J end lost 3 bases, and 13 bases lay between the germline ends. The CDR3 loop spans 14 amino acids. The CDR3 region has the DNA TGTGCCAGCAGTCCAAGGGAGGACTACACTGAAGCTTTCTTT. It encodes CASSPREDYTEAFF.

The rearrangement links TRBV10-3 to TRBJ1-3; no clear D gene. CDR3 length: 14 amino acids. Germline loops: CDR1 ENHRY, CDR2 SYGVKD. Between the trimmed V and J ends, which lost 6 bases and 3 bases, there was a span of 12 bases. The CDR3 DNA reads TGTGCCATCAGCTCCCCCCGGAGTGGAAACACCATATATTTT. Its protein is CAISSPRSGNTIYF.

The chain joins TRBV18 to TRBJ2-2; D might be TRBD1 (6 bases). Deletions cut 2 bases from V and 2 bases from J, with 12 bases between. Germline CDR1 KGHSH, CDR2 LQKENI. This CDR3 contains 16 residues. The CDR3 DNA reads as TGTGCCAGCTCACCAATCGCACAGGGAAACACCGGGGAGCTGTTTTTT. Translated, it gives CASSPIAQGNTGELFF.